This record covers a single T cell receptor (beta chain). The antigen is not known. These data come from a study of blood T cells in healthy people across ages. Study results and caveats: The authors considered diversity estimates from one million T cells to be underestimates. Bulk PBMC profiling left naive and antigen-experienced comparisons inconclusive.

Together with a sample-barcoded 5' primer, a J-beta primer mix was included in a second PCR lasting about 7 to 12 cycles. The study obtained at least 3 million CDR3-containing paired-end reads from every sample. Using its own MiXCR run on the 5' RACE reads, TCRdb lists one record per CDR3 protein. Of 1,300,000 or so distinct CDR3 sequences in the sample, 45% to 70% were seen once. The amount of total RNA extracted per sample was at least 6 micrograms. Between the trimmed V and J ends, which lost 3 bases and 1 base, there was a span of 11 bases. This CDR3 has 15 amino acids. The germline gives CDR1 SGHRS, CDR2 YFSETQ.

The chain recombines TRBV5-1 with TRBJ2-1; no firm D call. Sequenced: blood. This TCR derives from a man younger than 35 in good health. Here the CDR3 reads CASSWYNGSYNEQFF. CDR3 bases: TGCGCCAGCAGCTGGTATAACGGGTCCTACAATGAGCAGTTCTTC.